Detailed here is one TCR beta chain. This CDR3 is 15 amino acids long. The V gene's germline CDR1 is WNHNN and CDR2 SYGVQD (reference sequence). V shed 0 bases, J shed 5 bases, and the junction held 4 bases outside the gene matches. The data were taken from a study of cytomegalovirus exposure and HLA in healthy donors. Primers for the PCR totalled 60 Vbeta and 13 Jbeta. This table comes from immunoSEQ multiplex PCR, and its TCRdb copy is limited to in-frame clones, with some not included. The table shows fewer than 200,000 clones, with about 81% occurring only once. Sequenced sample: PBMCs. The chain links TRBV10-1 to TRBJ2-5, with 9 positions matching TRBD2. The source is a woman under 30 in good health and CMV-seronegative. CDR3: CASSESGLAGETQYF. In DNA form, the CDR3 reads TGCGCCAGCAGTGAGTCGGGACTAGCTGGCGAGACCCAGTACTTC.